The 6 T cell receptor beta chains listed next were all sequenced from one sample in a study of CD8 T cells in ankylosing spondylitis (dated by TCRdb to about 2017). Library method: 5' RACE. Sequencing relied on an Illumina HiSeq 2500. In-frame beta chains were kept once TCRdb had trimmed the public reads at Q25 with fastp and called clones with MiXCR. When rows share a CDR3 protein, they turn into one entry using the most common DNA and genes. In this sample the table shows around 130,000 distinct CDR3 sequences, about a tenth of which occur a single time. The ten largest clones represent 3% to 4% of the sample. The material sequenced was blood, either unsorted or a sorted T cell fraction (not recorded which). These receptors all stem from a male donor with ankylosing spondylitis or in good health (not recorded which).

This clonotype was recorded at least ten times. The chain joins TRBV4-2 to TRBJ2-7; a possible D gene is TRBD2 (5 bases). Trimming cost V 1 base and J 0 bases, with 13 bases left between them. CDR1 is LGHNA, CDR2 YNFKEQ, per germline. The CDR3 spans 16 residues. DNA for the CDR3: TGTGCCAGCAGCCAAGCCCAGGAGGCCAGCTCCTACGAGCAGTACTTC. Its translation is CASSQAQEASSYEQYF.

This clonotype was detected many times. This CDR3 is CASSFRDRAPSGANVLTF. Here the CDR3 DNA reads TGTGCCAGTAGTTTTCGGGACAGGGCTCCCTCTGGGGCCAACGTCCTGACTTTC. The rearrangement uses TRBV19 and TRBJ2-6; TRBD1 agrees at 9 bases. Germline CDR1 is LNHDA and CDR2 is SQIVND (reference sequence). J lost 0 bases, V lost 5 bases, and 8 bases had no gene match. CDR3 size: 18 residues.

This clonotype was picked up a small number of times. The genes are TRBV7-3 and TRBJ1-1, with TRBD1 as a possible D gene (5 bases). CDR1 is SGHTA, CDR2 FQGTGA, per germline. CDR3 length equals 16 residues. The V gene lost 1 base and the J gene lost 4 bases, with 16 bases spanning the gap. CDR3 region: CASSLMSGGVGTEAFF. The CDR3 bases are TGTGCCAGCAGCTTAATGTCTGGGGGAGTCGGCACTGAAGCTTTCTTT. Looking up the rest from reference TRBV7-3 and TRBJ1-1 gives the full variable domain: GAGVSQTPSNKVTEKGKYVELRCDPISGHTALYWYRQSLGQGPEFLIYFQGTGAADDSGLPNDRFFAVRPEGSVSTLKIQRTERGDSAVYLCASSLMSGGVGTEAFFGQGTRLTVV.

This clonotype occurred a few times. The chain combines TRBV19 with TRBJ1-1; TRBD1 matches at 7 bases. The CDR3 contains 19 residues. CDR1 is LNHDA, CDR2 SQIVND, per germline (reference sequence). Trimming at V came to 3 bases and at J to 1 base, leaving 17 bases not matched to a gene. CDR3 sequence reads: CASSISSGQSSGGNTEAFF. The CDR3 DNA sequence: TGTGCCAGTAGTATTTCTTCGGGACAGTCCTCGGGAGGGAACACTGAAGCTTTCTTT.

V usage is TRBV7-2 and J usage is TRBJ1-1; the D is unclear. The CDR3 extends over 14 amino acids. Germline V lookup: CDR1 SGHTA, CDR2 FQGNSA. V shed 0 bases and J shed 6 bases, with 11 bases lying between them. CDR3 amino acids: CASSLASVFPEAFF. The DNA for the CDR3 is TGTGCCAGCAGCTTAGCGTCGGTTTTCCCTGAAGCTTTCTTT.

This clonotype came up many times. This chain joins TRBV20-1 and TRBJ2-5; the D gene could be TRBD1 or TRBD2 (5 bases each). The germline CDR1 and CDR2 sequences are DFQATT and SNEGSKA (reference sequence). This CDR3 has 14 amino acids. Trimming removed 4 bases from V and 1 base from J, with 13 bases in between. Here the CDR3 reads CSAKSGTRQETQYF. CDR3 sequence (DNA): TGCAGTGCTAAATCCGGGACGCGCCAAGAGACCCAGTACTTC.